This T cell receptor (beta chain) was sequenced for a study of technical replicates of blood from several donors. TCRdb's table, derived via immunoSEQ multiplex PCR, lists solely in-frame clones and lacks some. The table includes about 85,000 clones, less than 95% detected once. The CDR3 is 13 residues long. Trimming shortened V by 0 bases and J by 4 bases, and 4 bases separated the two germline ends. Germline CDR1 is LNHDA and CDR2 is SQIVND (reference sequence). This clonotype was sampled from a human donor in good health. The rearrangement uses TRBV19 and TRBJ1-3; no firm D call. The sample taken for sequencing was T cells isolated from PBMCs. The CDR3 loop reads CASSIESGNTIYF. As DNA, the CDR3 is TGTGCCAGTAGTATAGAATCGGGAAACACCATATATTTT.